This paragraph reports one TCR beta chain. Its antigen remains unidentified. Germline CDR1 reads GTSNPN; CDR2 reads SVGIG (reference sequence). The CDR3 length is 14 residues. The V segment lost 2 bases and the J segment 1 base; nucleotides outside the gene matches: 2. The source of the sample is a study of T cell responses to AZD1222 COVID-19 vaccine. Study-wide results and limits: White British people made up most donors, females outnumbered males, and clonal diversity was possibly underestimated. When two AZD1222 doses had been given, Spike-specific TCR breadth and depth rose. Only a handful of people who got AZD1222 tested seropositive at baseline.

Sequencing used immunoSEQ multiplex PCR; TCRdb keeps in-frame clones, though not all of them. The sample has 200,000 to 250,000 clones; 90% to 95% are singletons. This sample comprised peripheral blood, obtained 28 days after the second dose of the MenACWY control vaccine. This TCR derives from an adult who received the MenACWY meningococcal vaccine as a control. The rearrangement uses TRBV30 and TRBJ2-3; TRBD2 agrees at 8 bases. The CDR3 is CAWSHSGGTDTQYF. The CDR3, as DNA: TGTGCCTGGAGTCATAGCGGGGGCACAGATACGCAGTATTTT.